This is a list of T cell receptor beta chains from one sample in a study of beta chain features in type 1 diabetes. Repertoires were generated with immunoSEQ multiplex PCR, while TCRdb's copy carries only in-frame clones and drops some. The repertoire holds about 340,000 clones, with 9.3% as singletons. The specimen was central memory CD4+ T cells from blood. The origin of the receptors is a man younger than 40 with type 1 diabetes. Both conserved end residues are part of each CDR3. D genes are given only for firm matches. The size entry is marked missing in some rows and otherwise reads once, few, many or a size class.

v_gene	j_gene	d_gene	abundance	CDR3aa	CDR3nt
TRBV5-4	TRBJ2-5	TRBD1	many	CASSPGQGGPSRRETQYF	TGTGCCAGCAGCCCGGGACAGGGAGGGCCCTCCCGCAGGGAGACCCAGTACTTC
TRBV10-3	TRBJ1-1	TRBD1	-	CAIRGTGDTEAFF	TGTGCCATCAGGGGTACAGGGGACACTGAAGCTTTCTTT
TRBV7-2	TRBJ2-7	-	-	CASSLPGQGYEQYF	TGTGCCAGCAGCTTACCGGGGCAGGGGTACGAGCAGTACTTC
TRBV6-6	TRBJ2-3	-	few	CASSAWVADTQYF	TGTGCCAGCAGTGCGTGGGTTGCAGATACGCAGTATTTT
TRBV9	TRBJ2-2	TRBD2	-	CASSVGQRGHTGELFF	TGTGCCAGCAGCGTAGGTCAGCGGGGGCACACCGGGGAGCTGTTTTTT
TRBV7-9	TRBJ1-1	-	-	CASSHSNTEAFF	TGTGCCAGCAGCCACAGCAACACTGAAGCTTTCTTT
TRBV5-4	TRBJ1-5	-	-	CASRSADSVNQPQHF	TGTGCCAGCCGATCGGCGGACAGCGTCAATCAGCCCCAGCATTTT
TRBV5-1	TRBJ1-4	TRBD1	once	CASSLTGETNEKLFF	TGCGCCAGCAGCTTGACAGGGGAAACTAATGAAAAACTGTTTTTT
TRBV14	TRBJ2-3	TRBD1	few	CASSHLTGRRSSTDTQYF	TGTGCCAGCAGCCACCTGACAGGGCGAAGATCTAGCACAGATACGCAGTATTTT
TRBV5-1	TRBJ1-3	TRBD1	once	CASSSTGQGNTIYF	TGCGCCAGCAGCTCGACGGGACAGGGAAACACCATATATTTT
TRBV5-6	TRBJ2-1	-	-	CASSLRLSSYNEQFF	TGTGCCAGCAGCTTGAGGCTTAGCTCCTACAATGAGCAGTTCTTC
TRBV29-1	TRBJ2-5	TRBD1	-	CSATGVGEETQYF	TGCAGCGCGACAGGGGTAGGTGAGGAGACCCAGTACTTC
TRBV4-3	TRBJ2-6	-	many	CASSQDRQNSGANVLTF	TGCGCCAGCAGCCAAGATCGACAGAACTCTGGGGCCAACGTCCTGACTTTC
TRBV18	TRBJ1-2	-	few	CASSPASYGYTF	TGTGCCAGCTCACCGGCATCCTATGGCTACACCTTC
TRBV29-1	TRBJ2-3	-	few	CSVYPGVDTQYF	TGCAGCGTTTATCCGGGGGTAGATACGCAGTATTTT
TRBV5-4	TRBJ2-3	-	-	CASSLSASEADTQYF	TGTGCCAGCAGCTTATCGGCTAGCGAGGCAGATACGCAGTATTTT
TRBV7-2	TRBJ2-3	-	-	CASSLQVASTDTQYF	TGTGCCAGCAGCTTACAAGTAGCGTCAACAGATACGCAGTATTTT
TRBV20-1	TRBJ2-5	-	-	CSARDGPRGHF	TGCAGTGCTAGAGATGGACCGAGGGGTCACTTC
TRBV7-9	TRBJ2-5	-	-	CASSVQGGQETQYF	TGTGCCAGCAGCGTACAGGGAGGACAAGAGACCCAGTACTTC
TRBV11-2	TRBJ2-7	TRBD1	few	CASSLDILVTGTYEQYF	TGTGCCAGCAGCTTAGACATTCTCGTGACAGGGACCTACGAGCAGTACTTC
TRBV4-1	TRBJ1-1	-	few	CASSQETVNTEAFF	TGCGCCAGCAGCCAAGAAACAGTGAACACTGAAGCTTTCTTT
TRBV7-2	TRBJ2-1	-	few	CASSPPGGNNEQFF	TGTGCCAGCAGCCCCCCCGGGGGCAACAATGAGCAGTTCTTC
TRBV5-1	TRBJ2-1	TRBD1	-	CASSWLPGTGRRNEQFF	TGCGCCAGCAGCTGGCTCCCCGGGACAGGGCGTCGCAATGAGCAGTTCTTC
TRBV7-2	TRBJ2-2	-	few	CASSFAGVKAGELFF	TGTGCCAGCAGCTTCGCAGGGGTCAAGGCCGGGGAGCTGTTTTTT
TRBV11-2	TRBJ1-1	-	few	CASSQPRTEAFF	TGTGCCAGCAGCCAGCCGCGGACTGAAGCTTTCTTT
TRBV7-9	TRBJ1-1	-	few	CASSLSGTEAFF	TGTGCCAGCAGCCTCTCGGGTACTGAAGCTTTCTTT
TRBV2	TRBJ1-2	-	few	CASSSSQGDYGYTF	TGTGCCAGCAGCTCCTCACAGGGAGACTATGGCTACACCTTC
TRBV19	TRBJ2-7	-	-	CASSITGTYEQYF	TGTGCCAGTAGTATCACGGGGACCTACGAGCAGTACTTC
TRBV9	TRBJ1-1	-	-	CASSVVGGGNTEAFF	TGTGCCAGCAGCGTAGTCGGAGGGGGGAACACTGAAGCTTTCTTT
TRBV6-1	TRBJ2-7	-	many	CASSEEGPSTRYEQYF	TGTGCCAGCAGTGAAGAGGGCCCTTCGACGCGTTACGAGCAGTACTTC
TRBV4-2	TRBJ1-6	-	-	CASSQQSQSNSPLHF	TGTGCCAGCAGCCAACAATCCCAAAGTAATTCACCCCTCCACTTT
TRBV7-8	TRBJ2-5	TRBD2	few	CASSLFPSGGPRAQYF	TGTGCCAGCAGCTTGTTTCCTAGCGGGGGCCCCCGGGCCCAGTACTTC
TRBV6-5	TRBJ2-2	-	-	CASRPTQGTGELFF	TGTGCCAGCAGACCCACTCAGGGCACCGGGGAGCTGTTTTTT
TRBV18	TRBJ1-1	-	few	CASSTKDGTEAFF	TGTGCCAGCTCGACTAAGGATGGCACTGAAGCTTTCTTT
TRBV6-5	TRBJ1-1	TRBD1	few	CASRRTQGTEAFF	TGTGCCAGCAGGCGTACACAGGGGACTGAAGCTTTCTTT
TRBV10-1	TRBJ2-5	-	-	CASSAGRAQETQYF	TGCGCCAGCAGTGCAGGGAGAGCCCAAGAGACCCAGTACTTC
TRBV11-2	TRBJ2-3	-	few	CASSLVPMGHTDTQYF	TGTGCCAGCAGCTTAGTGCCGATGGGTCACACAGATACGCAGTATTTT
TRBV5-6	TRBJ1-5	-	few	CASSSASGRPNQPQHF	TGTGCCAGCAGCTCCGCCTCAGGGCGTCCCAATCAGCCCCAGCATTTT
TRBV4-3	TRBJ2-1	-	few	CASSQAHRSLHDEQFF	TGCGCCAGCAGCCAAGCTCACAGGAGCCTCCACGATGAGCAGTTCTTC
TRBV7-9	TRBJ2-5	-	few	CASSRDGGGPPTQYF	TGTGCCAGCAGCCGAGACGGCGGGGGCCCTCCAACCCAGTACTTC
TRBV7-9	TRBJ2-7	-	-	CASSLRDFGEQYF	TGTGCCAGCAGCTTAAGAGACTTCGGCGAGCAGTACTTC
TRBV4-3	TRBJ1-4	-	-	CASSRNRDAINEKLFF	TGCGCCAGCAGCCGGAACAGGGACGCTATAAATGAAAAACTGTTTTTT
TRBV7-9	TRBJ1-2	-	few	CASSSTDYGYTF	TGTGCCAGCAGCTCGACCGACTATGGCTACACCTTC
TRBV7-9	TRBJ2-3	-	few	CASSFQGETQYF	TGTGCCAGCAGCTTCCAGGGTGAAACGCAGTATTTT
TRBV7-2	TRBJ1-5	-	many	CASSLPNFQPQHF	TGTGCCAGCAGCTTACCCAATTTTCAGCCCCAGCATTTT
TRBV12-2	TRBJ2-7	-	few	CASRANIFGGRTASYEQYF	TGTGCAAGTCGCGCTAATATATTCGGAGGTCGGACAGCCTCCTACGAGCAGTACTTC
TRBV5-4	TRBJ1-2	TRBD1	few	CASSPPDRESGYTF	TGTGCCAGCAGCCCACCGGACAGGGAGAGTGGCTACACCTTC
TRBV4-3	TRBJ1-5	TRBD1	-	CASSQETGGNQPQHF	TGCGCCAGCAGCCAAGAGACAGGGGGAAATCAGCCCCAGCATTTT
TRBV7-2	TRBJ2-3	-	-	CASSFPDTDTQYF	TGTGCCAGCAGCTTCCCAGACACAGATACGCAGTATTTT
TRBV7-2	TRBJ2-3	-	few	CASNPLGGNTDTQYF	TGTGCCAGCAACCCCCTAGGGGGGAACACAGATACGCAGTATTTT